The 26 T cell receptor beta chains in this list originate from one sample, sequenced in a study of CD8+CD57+ T cells in acquired aplastic anemia. Genomic DNA provided the template from which TCR beta VDJ and CDR3 profiles were obtained. One entry per CDR3 protein results from TCRdb running MiXCR on the reads. The sample has roughly 180,000 distinct CDR3 sequences, 55% to 70% seen once; the top ten hold around 45%. The sample taken for sequencing was sorted CD4+, CD8+, or CD8+CD57+ T cells (not recorded which) from PBMCs. The receptors stem from a human donor with severe aplastic anemia or a healthy control (not recorded which).

The chain couples TRBV29-1 to TRBJ2-1; maybe TRBD1 (5 bases). Trimming stripped 7 bases from V and 0 bases from J, with 16 bases between. There are 15 residues in the CDR3. The V gene's germline CDR1 is SQVTM and CDR2 ANQGSEA. CDR3 coding DNA: TGCAGCGGCCGAGTAGGGGCCAGCTCCTACAATGAGCAGTTCTTC. Its translation: CSGRVGASSYNEQFF.

The chain is built from TRBV7-8 and TRBJ1-2; no reliable D call. From germline, CDR1 is SGHVS and CDR2 FQNEAQ. Trimming took 1 base from V and 4 from J, leaving 16 bases between them. The CDR3 is 16 residues long. CDR3 residues: CASSLGTMAGSYGYTF. The CDR3 region has the DNA TGTGCCAGCAGCTTAGGAACCATGGCGGGAAGCTATGGCTACACCTTC.

This clonotype turned up a few times. The V gene is TRBV25-1, the J gene TRBJ2-1; the D is unclear. The CDR3 is 11 residues long. Trimming removed 5 bases from V and 7 bases from J, with 6 bases in between. The germline V gene has CDR1 MGHDK and CDR2 SYGVNS. This chain's CDR3 is CASSRGNEQFF. CDR3 in DNA: TGTGCCAGCAGTAGAGGAAATGAGCAGTTCTTC.

The CDR3 DNA is TGCAGTGCTAGAGGAGCGGGCAGATACGAGCAGTACTTC. Translation gives CSARGAGRYEQYF. This rearrangement joins TRBV20-1 to TRBJ2-7, with D tentatively TRBD2 (6 bases). Trimming pared 1 base from V and 4 bases from J, leaving 11 bases between. The CDR3 is made up of 13 amino acids. CDR1 and CDR2 (germline): DFQATT, SNEGSKA (reference sequence).

There are a few counts of this clonotype. The chain joins TRBV2 to TRBJ2-7, with D tentatively TRBD1 (6 bases). This CDR3 region has 11 residues. The germline CDR1 and CDR2 sequences are SNHLY and FYNNEI. Trimming left V 4 bases short and J 5 bases short, with 6 bases between. CDR3 sequence: CASSGDNEQYF. The CDR3 DNA reads as TGTGCCAGCAGTGGGGACAACGAGCAGTACTTC.

This clonotype was seen only once. V and J are TRBV19 and TRBJ2-3, with D perhaps TRBD2 (5 bases). Germline V gene sequence: CDR1 LNHDA, CDR2 SQIVND (reference sequence). V was trimmed by 4 bases and J by 4 bases, leaving 9 bases between them. The CDR3 spans 13 residues. Here the CDR3 reads CASSTEAADTQYF. CDR3 bases: TGTGCCAGTAGTACAGAAGCGGCAGATACGCAGTATTTT.

The chain joins TRBV19 to TRBJ2-3; 8 bases fit TRBD2. The J segment lost 4 bases and the V segment lost 6 bases, leaving 9 bases of the junction unmatched. The germline V gene has CDR1 LNHDA and CDR2 SQIVND (reference sequence). This CDR3 has 15 amino acids. The CDR3 DNA is TGTGCCAGTAGGCTACCCGGGACTAGGTCAGATACGCAGTATTTT. Its translation: CASRLPGTRSDTQYF.

To note about this clonotype: Since a much larger clone is just one base distant, this may be a read error. V gene TRBV27 combines with J gene TRBJ2-7, with TRBD1 matching 9 bases. CDR3 length: 14 amino acids. Trimming removed 8 bases from V and 3 bases from J; junction bases left unmatched: 8. Germline lookup yields CDR1 MNHEY and CDR2 SMNVEV (reference sequence). The CDR3 loop is CASGPGTGRYEQYF. The CDR3 DNA is TGTGCCAGCGGTCCCGGGACAGGGCGCTACGAGCAGTACTTC.

As for this clonotype: One base away lies a much larger clone, so this may be a sequencing read error. The chain's CDR3 is CSARELAGAPNTGGLFF. The CDR3 DNA sequence: TGCAGTGCTAGAGAGCTAGCGGGGGCCCCGAACACCGGGGGGCTGTTTTTT. The chain links TRBV20-1 to TRBJ2-2; 10 bases are a match to TRBD2. The length of the CDR3 is 17 residues. In germline, CDR1 is DFQATT, CDR2 SNEGSKA (reference sequence).

This chain links TRBV25-1 with TRBJ2-1; D may match TRBD1 or TRBD2 (5 bases each). V was cut by 8 bases and J by 2 bases, with 16 bases left in between. The CDR3 length is 15 residues. Germline V gene sequence: CDR1 MGHDK, CDR2 SYGVNS. The CDR3 sequence is CASGGTGRTYNEQFF. CDR3 in DNA: TGTGCCAGCGGAGGAACGGGACGGACCTACAATGAGCAGTTCTTC.

The chain couples TRBV9 to TRBJ2-5, with 7 bases fitting TRBD2. Unmatched junction bases numbered 7, after V lost 7 bases and J lost 7 bases. CDR1 and CDR2 from the germline V gene are SGDLS and YYNGEE. This CDR3 spans 12 amino acids. The CDR3 nucleotides read TGTGCCAGCTCGAGCGGGGCCCGGACCCAGTACTTC. Its translation is CASSSGARTQYF.

This clonotype has just a few counts. The chain uses TRBV10-3 and TRBJ2-7; 13 bases are a match to TRBD2. Germline CDR1 and CDR2: ENHRY and SYGVKD. J was trimmed by 2 bases and V by 10 bases; bases with no gene match: 11. CDR3 length equals 16 residues. CDR3 region: CATHGTSGDKTYEQYF. The CDR3, as DNA: TGTGCCACTCATGGGACTAGCGGGGATAAAACCTACGAGCAGTACTTC.

The V call is TRBV19, the J call TRBJ2-1; TRBD2 matches 8 bases. Germline V gene lookup returns CDR1 LNHDA and CDR2 SQIVND (reference sequence). This CDR3 spans 18 amino acids. V was clipped by 6 bases and J by 0 bases; unmatched bases: 13. CDR3 sequence: CASSLGAGGFSSYNEQFF. DNA of the CDR3: TGTGCCAGTAGCCTTGGGGCGGGGGGCTTTAGCTCCTACAATGAGCAGTTCTTC.

This clonotype appeared many times. V gene TRBV5-8 combines with J gene TRBJ2-1; TRBD1 matches 7 bases. Germline V lookup: CDR1 SGHTS, CDR2 YDEGEE. V shed 2 bases, J shed 5 bases, and the junction held 4 bases outside the gene matches. The CDR3 has 14 residues. For the CDR3, the DNA is TGTGCCAGCAGCTTTCCACAGGGGAACAATGAGCAGTTCTTC. Amino acid sequence: CASSFPQGNNEQFF.

The chain uses TRBV19 and TRBJ1-1; no reliable D call. The V gene's germline CDR1 is LNHDA and CDR2 SQIVND (reference sequence). Trimming shortened V by 6 bases and J by 0 bases, and 11 bases separated the two germline ends. The CDR3 runs 14 residues. In DNA form, the CDR3 reads TGTGCCAGTAGGGTCGGACCGATGAACACTGAAGCTTTCTTT. Protein product: CASRVGPMNTEAFF. The full variable domain, in which reference TRBV19 and TRBJ1-1 provide the parts outside the CDR3, is DGGITQSPKYLFRKEGQNVTLSCEQNLNHDAMYWYRQDPGQGLRLIYYSQIVNDFQKGDIAEGYSVSREKKESFPLTVTSAQKNPTAFYLCASRVGPMNTEAFFGQGTRLTVV.

The rearrangement uses TRBV5-1 and TRBJ2-2; D might be TRBD2 (6 bases). Germline values: CDR1 SGHRS, CDR2 YFSETQ. The CDR3 length is 16 residues. V was clipped by 0 bases and J by 0 bases, with 9 bases between them. CDR3 nucleotide sequence: TGCGCCAGCAGCTTGGTGCCGGGGGCGAACACCGGGGAGCTGTTTTTT. Encoded protein: CASSLVPGANTGELFF.

The chain joins TRBV10-3 to TRBJ2-2; 9 bases match TRBD2. The CDR3 extends over 15 amino acids. J lost 1 base, V lost 9 bases, and 6 bases had no gene match. From germline, CDR1 is ENHRY and CDR2 SYGVKD. In nucleotides, the CDR3 is TGTGCCATTGTAGCGGGGGAGTTGAACACCGGGGAGCTGTTTTTT. This gives the protein CAIVAGELNTGELFF.

This clonotype was seen a handful of times. This rearrangement joins TRBV29-1 to TRBJ1-1; D gene uncertain. From germline, CDR1 is SQVTM and CDR2 ANQGSEA. CDR3 size: 11 residues. Trimming stripped 4 bases from V and 2 bases from J, with 5 bases between. The CDR3 sequence: CSVGANTEAFF. CDR3 DNA: TGCAGCGTTGGGGCAAACACTGAAGCTTTCTTT.

This rearrangement joins TRBV7-6 to TRBJ1-1; no reliable D call. Germline V gives CDR1 SGHVS, CDR2 FNYEAQ. Trimming removed 5 bases from V and 0 bases from J, with 13 bases in between. This CDR3 has 15 residues. CDR3 DNA: TGTGCCAGCAGCCGGCTCGGATCCTTGAACACTGAAGCTTTCTTT. Translating gives CASSRLGSLNTEAFF.

The V call is TRBV29-1, the J call TRBJ1-5, with D perhaps matching TRBD1 (5 bases). The length of the CDR3 is 13 residues. Germline V gene data show CDR1 as SQVTM and CDR2 as ANQGSEA. The V and J ends lost 4 bases and 3 bases respectively, with 10 bases between them. Here the CDR3 DNA reads TGCAGCGTTGCGCGGGGACTCAATCAGCCCCAGCATTTT. Protein sequence: CSVARGLNQPQHF.

The V call is TRBV5-1, the J call TRBJ2-5, with D possibly TRBD1 on 5 matching bases. CDR3 length: 14 residues. Germline-derived CDR1 and CDR2 are SGHRS and YFSETQ. V shed 3 bases and J shed 5 bases, with 14 bases lying between them. Here the CDR3 DNA reads TGCGCCAGCAGCTCAGGACAATTGGGGGAGACCCAGTACTTC. As protein: CASSSGQLGETQYF.

This clonotype was found many times. The rearrangement joins TRBV6-6 to TRBJ2-2, with 10 bases aligning to TRBD1. The CDR3 is 16 residues long. The V gene end was trimmed by 5 bases and the J gene end by 0 bases; junction bases not matched to a gene: 3. The germline CDR1 and CDR2 sequences are MNHNY and SVGAGI (reference sequence). The CDR3 region has the DNA TGTGCCAGCAGTCGTGGACAGGGGGCGAACACCGGGGAGCTGTTTTTT. Its translation is CASSRGQGANTGELFF.

The CDR3 bases are TGTGCCAGCAGTTACTTACTGACAGCCCAATCCGAGCAGTACTTC. Protein product: CASSYLLTAQSEQYF. The chain is built from TRBV7-9 and TRBJ2-7; D is perhaps TRBD1 (5 bases). Trimming left V 6 bases short and J 6 bases short, with 21 bases between. The CDR3 is 15 amino acids. Germline CDR1 and CDR2: SEHNR and FQNEAQ (reference sequence).

Worth noting for this clonotype: A read error is likely, as this CDR3 ends without the conserved phenylalanine or tryptophan. This chain uses TRBV7-9 with TRBJ2-3; 7 bases fit TRBD1. Germline assignment: CDR1 SEHNR and CDR2 FQNEAQ (reference sequence). The CDR3 covers 13 residues. With 5 bases clipped from V and 4 bases from J, the junction kept 3 bases outside the gene matches. CDR3 loop: CASSPRGPDTQYV. In DNA, the CDR3 is TGTGCCAGCAGCCCGAGGGGGCCAGATACGCAGTATGTT.

This clonotype was picked up one time. The J gene is TRBJ2-7, the V gene TRBV10-1, with D possibly TRBD1 on 6 matching bases. This CDR3 is 13 amino acids long. Germline CDR1 is WNHNN and CDR2 is SYGVQD (reference sequence). Between the trimmed V and J ends, which lost 3 bases and 4 bases, there was a span of 10 bases. The CDR3 sequence is CASSEGTLYEQYF. The CDR3 DNA reads TGCGCCAGCAGTGAAGGGACACTTTACGAGCAGTACTTC.

The J gene is TRBJ1-6, the V gene TRBV25-1, with D uncertain. Per the germline V gene, CDR1 is MGHDK and CDR2 is SYGVNS. The CDR3 has 17 amino acids. Trimming cost V 0 bases and J 9 bases, with 18 bases left between them. CDR3 DNA: TGTGCCAGCAGTGAATATCTTGGGGTGGCGGGGATTTCACCCCTCCACTTT. It translates to CASSEYLGVAGISPLHF.